Below, 23 T cell receptor beta chains from the same sample are listed, as sequenced in a study of control samples from healthy donors and cancer patients. The repertoire was sequenced with immunoSEQ multiplex PCR; TCRdb's copy has only in-frame clones and lacks some. The data contain approximately 230,000 clones, about 80% of them singletons. Sequencing used PBMCs. These receptors were taken from a woman in her sixties or seventies with lung cancer.

The rearrangement joins TRBV9 to TRBJ2-1; D not certain. Between the trimmed V and J ends, which lost 0 bases and 6 bases, there was a span of 4 bases. CDR3 length equals 12 residues. Germline V lookup: CDR1 SGDLS, CDR2 YYNGEE. For the CDR3, the DNA is TGTGCCAGCAGCGTAGGACCCAATGAGCAGTTCTTC. Residues: CASSVGPNEQFF. The variable domain in full, with the rest retrieved from reference TRBV9 and TRBJ2-1, is DSGVTQTPKHLITATGQRVTLRCSPRSGDLSVYWYQQSLDQGLQFLIQYYNGEERAKGNILERFSAQQFPDLHSELNLSSLELGDSALYFCASSVGPNEQFFGPGTRLTVL.

The genes are TRBV27 and TRBJ2-5; 13 bases are shared with TRBD2. Germline V gene sequence: CDR1 MNHEY, CDR2 SMNVEV (reference sequence). The CDR3 is 16 amino acids. The junction had 4 bases not matched to a gene; V was cut back by 5 bases and J by 1 base. The CDR3 sequence is CASSIRLAGGQETQYF. In DNA, the CDR3 is TGTGCCAGCAGTATTCGACTAGCGGGAGGCCAAGAGACCCAGTACTTC.

This chain joins TRBV5-1 and TRBJ2-3; D unresolved. Trimming cost V 3 bases and J 2 bases, with 16 bases left between them. The length of the CDR3 is 16 residues. Germline lookup yields CDR1 SGHRS and CDR2 YFSETQ. CDR3 in DNA: TGCGCCAGCAGCTCCCCTCCCGGCGGCAACACAGATACGCAGTATTTT. Protein sequence: CASSSPPGGNTDTQYF.

The chain has TRBV6-5 and TRBJ1-4; D remains ambiguous. The CDR3 has 16 residues. Germline V gene lookup returns CDR1 MNHEY and CDR2 SVGAGI. V lost 2 bases and J lost 0, with 10 bases in between. The CDR3: CASSYGSQTTNEKLFF. Written as DNA, the CDR3 is TGTGCCAGCAGTTACGGAAGCCAAACAACTAATGAAAAACTGTTTTTT.

The chain employs TRBV5-1 and TRBJ1-1; 8 bases match TRBD1. The length of the CDR3 is 15 residues. V lost 0 bases to trimming and J lost 4 bases; unmatched junction nucleotides: 5. Per germline, CDR1 SGHRS and CDR2 YFSETQ. The CDR3 here is CASSLAGQGPTEAFF. The CDR3 region has the DNA TGCGCCAGCAGCTTGGCCGGACAGGGTCCCACTGAAGCTTTCTTT.

This chain links TRBV24-1 with TRBJ2-1; D is unresolved. This CDR3 is built from 18 residues. V was trimmed by 4 bases and J by 1 base, leaving 19 bases between them. Per the germline V gene, CDR1 is KGHDR and CDR2 is SFDVKD. CDR3 sequence (DNA): TGTGCCACCAGTGACCCCGAGGTGGGTAAGGGATCCTACAATGAGCAGTTCTTC. Translation gives CATSDPEVGKGSYNEQFF.

The chain is built from TRBV6-6 and TRBJ2-7, with D maybe TRBD1 (6 bases). The CDR3 is 14 amino acids. From germline, CDR1 is MNHNY and CDR2 SVGAGI (reference sequence). V dropped 5 bases and J dropped 7 bases, with 18 bases sitting between them. CDR3: CASSTTGLSPEQYF. In nucleotides, the CDR3 is TGTGCCAGCAGTACAACAGGGCTTAGTCCGGAGCAGTACTTC.

The chain is built from TRBV3-1 (or the pseudogene TRBV3-2) and TRBJ2-7; 10 nucleotides line up with TRBD2. V trimming: 4 bases; J trimming: 1 base; junction bases outside the gene matches: 7. This CDR3 region has 16 residues. Germline CDR1 and CDR2: LGHDT and YNNKEL (reference sequence). The CDR3 is CASSRPLAGVSYEQYF. In nucleotides, the CDR3 is TGTGCCAGCAGCCGCCCGCTAGCGGGGGTTTCCTACGAGCAGTACTTC.

The rearrangement links TRBV7-8 to TRBJ2-5; the match to TRBD2 covers 8 bases. This CDR3 region has 16 residues. The trim removed 5 bases at V and 4 bases at J, leaving 12 bases unmatched. From germline, CDR1 is SGHVS and CDR2 FQNEAQ. The CDR3 is CASSMTVLAGGETQYF. CDR3 coding DNA: TGTGCCAGCAGCATGACGGTGCTAGCGGGTGGAGAGACCCAGTACTTC.

The V call is TRBV4-1, the J call TRBJ1-4; 11 nucleotides align to TRBD1. The ends lost 0 bases at V and 6 bases at J; junction bases unmatched: 3. CDR1 and CDR2 from the germline V gene are MGHRA and YSYEKL. The CDR3 sequence is 16 residues long. The CDR3 DNA reads TGCGCCAGCAGCCAAGACGAGGGACAGGGGGATGAAAAACTGTTTTTT. This codes for CASSQDEGQGDEKLFF.

The chain carries TRBV4-1 and TRBJ1-1, with 9 bases that match TRBD1. Germline assignment: CDR1 MGHRA and CDR2 YSYEKL. Trimming at V came to 4 bases and at J to 1 base, leaving 4 bases not matched to a gene. The length of the CDR3 is 15 residues. For the CDR3, the DNA is TGCGCCAGCAGCCTCACACAGGGGGCGAACACTGAAGCTTTCTTT. Translation: CASSLTQGANTEAFF.

As DNA, the CDR3 is TGTGCCAGTAGGGATAAAGGGGGCTACGAGCAGTACTTC. It codes for CASRDKGGYEQYF. The chain has TRBV19 and TRBJ2-7; a possible D gene is TRBD1 (6 bases). The CDR3 is made up of 13 amino acids. Germline CDR1 reads LNHDA; CDR2 reads SQIVND (reference sequence). V shed 6 bases and J shed 3 bases, with 12 bases lying between them.

V usage is TRBV9 and J usage is TRBJ2-7; a weak D match, TRBD1 (7 bases). V lost 3 bases and J lost 3, with 16 bases in between. CDR3 size: 15 residues. Germline V CDR1 and CDR2: SGDLS, YYNGEE. The DNA for the CDR3 is TGTGCCAGCAGCGGCGGGACAGATAATAACTACGAGCAGTACTTC. Translation gives CASSGGTDNNYEQYF. The full variable domain, in which reference TRBV9 and TRBJ2-7 provide the parts outside the CDR3, is DSGVTQTPKHLITATGQRVTLRCSPRSGDLSVYWYQQSLDQGLQFLIQYYNGEERAKGNILERFSAQQFPDLHSELNLSSLELGDSALYFCASSGGTDNNYEQYFGPGTRLTVT.

This clone showed up just a few times. This chain uses TRBV4-1 with TRBJ2-7; perhaps TRBD1 as D (6 bases). Trimming left V 1 base short and J 0 bases short, with 13 bases between. The CDR3 consists of 16 residues. Germline V gene lookup returns CDR1 MGHRA and CDR2 YSYEKL. CDR3 in amino acids: CASSQGLGTTSYEQYF. The CDR3 DNA sequence: TGCGCCAGCAGCCAAGGACTCGGGACAACCTCCTACGAGCAGTACTTC.

This chain connects TRBV27 to TRBJ2-7; a possible D gene is TRBD1 (6 bases). Germline CDR1 and CDR2: MNHEY and SMNVEV (reference sequence). Trimming removed 6 bases at V and 5 bases at J, with 26 bases between. The CDR3 runs 17 residues. The CDR3 spells CASRPRTSLGTPDEQYF. The CDR3 DNA follows: TGTGCCAGCAGACCTCGTACTTCACTCGGGACACCCGACGAGCAGTACTTC.

This chain joins TRBV5-1 and TRBJ2-3; D remains ambiguous. Germline CDR1 and CDR2: SGHRS and YFSETQ. The V and J ends lost 4 bases and 1 base respectively, with 13 bases between them. CDR3 length equals 15 residues. The CDR3 DNA reads as TGCGCCAGCAGCGCGGTTGATGGACGCACAGATACGCAGTATTTT. It is translated as CASSAVDGRTDTQYF.

The chain couples TRBV7-9 to TRBJ1-1, with D unresolved. Germline loops: CDR1 SEHNR, CDR2 FQNEAQ (reference sequence). The germline V and J ends were trimmed by 5 bases and 0 bases, with 7 bases remaining between them. The CDR3 length is 13 residues. CDR3 in amino acids: CASSPTVNTEAFF. The CDR3 DNA reads as TGTGCCAGCAGCCCAACCGTGAACACTGAAGCTTTCTTT.

The V call is TRBV9, the J call TRBJ1-4; 7 bases fit TRBD1. Germline CDR1 reads SGDLS; CDR2 reads YYNGEE. CDR3 size: 15 residues. V dropped 4 bases and J dropped 8; count of bases not matched to a gene: 11. The DNA of the CDR3 is TGTGCCAGCAGCTTCTCATCGACAGGGAACGAAAAACTGTTTTTT. This sequence encodes CASSFSSTGNEKLFF.

This chain connects TRBV9 to TRBJ2-1; 11 bases agree with TRBD1. V was pared by 3 bases and J by 1 base, with 9 bases of the junction left unmatched. Germline V CDR1 and CDR2: SGDLS, YYNGEE. This CDR3 contains 18 residues. The CDR3 reads CASSAPSRDRGSYNEQFF. The DNA for the CDR3 is TGTGCCAGCAGCGCCCCTTCCCGGGACAGGGGGTCCTACAATGAGCAGTTCTTC.

This chain uses TRBV29-1 with TRBJ2-1, with 9 nucleotides matching TRBD2. Germline assignment: CDR1 SQVTM and CDR2 ANQGSEA. Germline trimming cut 1 base from V and 8 bases from J; bases unmatched to any gene: 9. There are 15 residues in the CDR3. CDR3 in DNA: TGCAGCGTTGAAGGGGCTAGCGGGATTGTGGATGAGCAGTTCTTC. Translating it yields CSVEGASGIVDEQFF.

The table lists this clone with many counts. The chain recombines TRBV6-5 with TRBJ1-3; a possible D gene is TRBD1 (6 bases). This CDR3 region has 12 residues. Looked up from germline, CDR1 is MNHEY and CDR2 is SVGAGI. Trimming removed 8 bases from V and 4 bases from J, with 9 bases in between. The CDR3 nucleotides read TGTGCCAGCCGGGGGCCCGGAAACACCATATATTTT. This translates into CASRGPGNTIYF.

The J gene is TRBJ2-7, the V gene TRBV27, with TRBD2 identical over 9 bases. V lost 3 bases, J lost 5 bases, and 14 bases stayed unmatched. The germline CDR1 and CDR2 sequences are MNHEY and SMNVEV (reference sequence). This CDR3 is 17 amino acids long. In nucleotides, the CDR3 is TGTGCCAGCAGTTTTACGGGTCGTAGCGGGAGATGGAACGAGCAGTACTTC. Protein: CASSFTGRSGRWNEQYF.

The rearrangement joins TRBV7-9 to TRBJ2-2; D possibly matches TRBD1 or TRBD2 (5 bases each). The V gene's germline CDR1 is SEHNR and CDR2 FQNEAQ (reference sequence). V lost 5 bases and J 0 bases, leaving 16 bases between the germline ends. This CDR3 comprises 17 residues. CDR3 loop: CASSPWDVFANTGELFF. In nucleotides, the CDR3 is TGTGCCAGCAGCCCATGGGACGTTTTCGCGAACACCGGGGAGCTGTTTTTT.